These T cell receptor beta chains were read from a single sample in a study of cytomegalovirus exposure and HLA in healthy donors. Sequencing used immunoSEQ multiplex PCR; TCRdb keeps in-frame clones, though not all of them. The sample yields 150,000 to 200,000 clones, around 83% seen once. The material sequenced was PBMCs. The receptors stem from a man between 40 and 49 years old in good health and CMV-seropositive. CDR3s include the opening cysteine and the closing phenylalanine or tryptophan. Fields, in order: CDR3 protein, clone size, V gene. Size is omitted from some rows. Given values are once, few, many or a class for expanded clones.

CASGLVNKPNRSNYEQYF,few,TRBV12-5
CASSLDRDRADNEQFF,-,TRBV11-2
CASSSRQGGSPLHF,-,TRBV2
CASNRAGVGDEQFF,-,TRBV19
CASSPGLADEQYF,-,TRBV27
CASRQGINNEKLFF,-,TRBV2
CASSLRPPGQSSYEQYF,-,TRBV7-9
CASSYDRGGGYTF,-,TRBV6-5
CASSGIREGVYEQYF,-,TRBV6-5
CASSTVAYQETQYF,-,TRBV27
CAWSVRAGFTEAFF,-,TRBV30
CASKRQGLYEQYF,few,TRBV25-1
CASSLRQGSYGYTF,-,TRBV13
CASSPPFNTGASF,-,TRBV18
CASSTRGGDPKFYGYTF,-,TRBV19
CASSSGLGSSYEQYF,-,TRBV7-9
CASSVATLTVNTGELFF,-,TRBV9
CAISALRPKEGNTGELFF,once,TRBV10-3
CASSGPGAAQPQHF,-,TRBV19
CASSQLAGGNTGELFF,-,TRBV6-4
CASSADRFRSRRDTEAFF,-,TRBV11-2
CSVGTSGKGAFF,-,TRBV29-1
CASSSGGQGARETQYF,-,TRBV7-2
CASSIVSGGNQPQHF,-,TRBV19
CASSSPGSGASYEQYF,-,TRBV5-5
CASSLEQFSYNEQFF,-,TRBV28
CASSVGLADNYEQYF,-,TRBV9
CASSFSQGAEKLFF,-,TRBV7-2
CASSQDLPGQGGISGNTIYF,-,TRBV4-3
CASSSGLAGGIVATKNIQYF,-,TRBV5-1
CASSPGTSGRNTGELFF,-,TRBV5-4
CASSLTHKNIQYF,-,TRBV11-2
CASSQLTADHNEQFF,once,TRBV16
CASFLGQNTGELFF,-,TRBV5-1
CASSGSVTSGPSYEQYF,few,TRBV19
CASSTAGTTNEKLFF,-,TRBV5-6
CSARPGEYTEAFF,-,TRBV29-1
CASSYDRASNYGYTF,-,TRBV6-6
CASSMVGPEAFF,few,TRBV19
CASSLERETDEQFF,-,TRBV5-1
CTTSRDGQVSTDTQYF,once,TRBV15
CASTGGYTQYF,once,TRBV28
CASSYPGRTYEQYF,-,TRBV6-6
CASSLDVPGWGPSYEQYF,few,TRBV5-1
CASSLDPAMNTEAFF,once,TRBV5-4
CASSLYPGRDGYTF,once,TRBV27
CASSMILGRQFF,-,TRBV19
CASSQPRAGTEAFF,few,TRBV4-1
CASSPSTGLMNTEAFF,few,TRBV5-6